This T cell receptor (beta chain) was captured in a study of somatic mutations in cytotoxic T cells in rheumatoid arthritis. There are 14 residues in the CDR3. Per germline, CDR1 LNHDA and CDR2 SQIVND (reference sequence). V shed 3 bases and J shed 1 base, with 10 bases lying between them. Clones were read by immunoSEQ multiplex PCR, and TCRdb kept only the in-frame ones, dropping some. This table has 6,500 to 7,500 clones, about nine tenths appearing once. Comment on this clone: What it binds is unknown.

Overall study results and limits: A rise in CD8+ clonality with age was seen in rheumatoid arthritis patients but not in healthy controls. Measured CD8+ T-cell clonality, a value compared between rheumatoid arthritis patients and age-matched healthy controls, did not differ significantly. Antigens bound by the expanded CD8+ clones were not identified.

This clonotype originated in a man between 35 and 55 years old with rheumatoid arthritis. Material for sequencing was CD8+ T cells sorted from blood. V gene TRBV19 combines with J gene TRBJ2-7; D call uncertain. The CDR3 region is CASSISHSSYEQYF. Written as DNA, the CDR3 is TGTGCCAGTAGTATTAGTCACAGTTCCTACGAGCAGTACTTC. Complete variable domain (other parts from reference TRBV19 and TRBJ2-7): DGGITQSPKYLFRKEGQNVTLSCEQNLNHDAMYWYRQDPGQGLRLIYYSQIVNDFQKGDIAEGYSVSREKKESFPLTVTSAQKNPTAFYLCASSISHSSYEQYFGPGTRLTVT.